A selection of T cell receptor beta chains follows, all from one sample in a study of cytomegalovirus exposure and HLA in healthy donors. Only in-frame clones appear in the TCRdb table, and some are missing; sequencing was by immunoSEQ multiplex PCR. The sample holds around 75,000 clones. The specimen sequenced was PBMCs. The receptors were sampled from a man aged 50-60 years in good health and CMV-seropositive. CDR3s include the opening cysteine and the closing phenylalanine or tryptophan. Each record gives: CDR3 protein, CDR3 DNA, D gene, V gene, J gene. The D gene is left open where the match is weak.

CDR3aa: CASSGSTTNIYEQYF
CDR3nt: TGTGCCAGCAGTGGCTCAACGACTAACATCTACGAGCAGTACTTC
d_gene: .
v_gene: TRBV27
j_gene: TRBJ2-7

CDR3aa: CASRTGGWTNTEAFF
CDR3nt: TGTGCCAGCAGGACAGGGGGGTGGACGAACACTGAAGCTTTCTTT
d_gene: TRBD1
v_gene: TRBV2
j_gene: TRBJ1-1

CDR3aa: CASRRQVGNTEAFF
CDR3nt: TGTGCCAGCAGAAGACAGGTAGGGAACACTGAAGCTTTCTTT
d_gene: .
v_gene: TRBV7-9
j_gene: TRBJ1-1

CDR3aa: CASRRGLADAYEQYF
CDR3nt: TGTGCCAGCAGAAGGGGACTAGCGGACGCCTACGAGCAGTACTTC
d_gene: TRBD2
v_gene: TRBV6-5
j_gene: TRBJ2-7

CDR3aa: CASSLIQGYEQYF
CDR3nt: TGTGCCAGCAGTTTAATACAGGGGTACGAGCAGTACTTC
d_gene: TRBD1
v_gene: TRBV6-6
j_gene: TRBJ2-7

CDR3aa: CASSLGVSEGALNEQYF
CDR3nt: TGTGCCAGCAGCTTAGGGGTTTCCGAGGGGGCTCTCAACGAGCAGTACTTC
d_gene: TRBD1
v_gene: TRBV11-2
j_gene: TRBJ2-7

CDR3aa: CAISEQERSPLHF
CDR3nt: TGTGCCATCAGTGAACAAGAAAGATCACCCCTCCACTTT
d_gene: .
v_gene: TRBV10-3
j_gene: TRBJ1-6

CDR3aa: CASAKPLSRGRRTGYTF
CDR3nt: TGTGCCAGCGCAAAACCCCTCTCCAGGGGGCGGCGAACTGGCTACACCTTC
d_gene: TRBD1
v_gene: TRBV27
j_gene: TRBJ1-2

CDR3aa: CTSSQEGRGTRGYEQYF
CDR3nt: TGCACCAGCAGCCAAGAGGGTCGAGGGACTAGAGGCTACGAGCAGTACTTC
d_gene: .
v_gene: TRBV1
j_gene: TRBJ2-7

CDR3aa: CASSRKQGGETQYF
CDR3nt: TGTGCCAGCTCACGAAAACAGGGTGGAGAGACCCAGTACTTC
d_gene: .
v_gene: TRBV18
j_gene: TRBJ2-5

CDR3aa: CASSDLAGGKTQYF
CDR3nt: TGTGCCAGCAGTGACCTAGCGGGAGGAAAGACCCAGTACTTC
d_gene: TRBD2
v_gene: TRBV27
j_gene: TRBJ2-5

CDR3aa: CASSTGTGNNYEQYF
CDR3nt: TGTGCCAGCTCAACCGGGACAGGGAACAACTACGAGCAGTACTTC
d_gene: TRBD1
v_gene: TRBV18
j_gene: TRBJ2-7

CDR3aa: CAYATVSNQPQHF
CDR3nt: TGTGCCTACGCGACAGTTAGCAATCAGCCCCAGCATTTT
d_gene: .
v_gene: TRBV30
j_gene: TRBJ1-5

CDR3aa: CSVENLSGANVLTF
CDR3nt: TGCAGCGTTGAAAATCTGTCTGGGGCCAACGTCCTGACTTTC
d_gene: .
v_gene: TRBV29-1
j_gene: TRBJ2-6

CDR3aa: CASSQREGLWDGYTF
CDR3nt: TGCGCCAGCAGCCAAAGGGAGGGGCTGTGGGATGGCTACACCTTC
d_gene: .
v_gene: TRBV4-1
j_gene: TRBJ1-2

CDR3aa: CASSFRTSGITQETQYF
CDR3nt: TGTGCCAGCAGCTTCCGGACTAGCGGGATCACACAAGAGACCCAGTACTTC
d_gene: TRBD2
v_gene: TRBV11-2
j_gene: TRBJ2-5

CDR3aa: CASRSGDFSNQPQHF
CDR3nt: TGTGCCAGCAGGTCGGGGGATTTTAGCAATCAGCCCCAGCATTTT
d_gene: .
v_gene: TRBV28
j_gene: TRBJ1-5

CDR3aa: CASSLAVTGGNGYTF
CDR3nt: TGCGCCAGCAGCTTGGCCGTGACAGGGGGAAACGGCTACACCTTC
d_gene: TRBD1
v_gene: TRBV5-1
j_gene: TRBJ1-2

CDR3aa: CASSAPQDGRRRTEAFF
CDR3nt: TGCGCCAGCAGCGCGCCACAGGACGGACGACGAAGGACTGAAGCTTTCTTT
d_gene: .
v_gene: TRBV5-1
j_gene: TRBJ1-1

CDR3aa: CASGSGQGDLMGEKLFF
CDR3nt: TGTGCTAGTGGTTCGGGACAGGGGGATTTGATGGGCGAAAAACTGTTTTTT
d_gene: TRBD1
v_gene: TRBV12-5
j_gene: TRBJ1-4

CDR3aa: CATSRGQARETQYF
CDR3nt: TGTGCCACCAGTAGGGGACAGGCCCGAGAGACCCAGTACTTC
d_gene: TRBD1
v_gene: TRBV6-1
j_gene: TRBJ2-5

CDR3aa: CASSARVTEAFF
CDR3nt: TGTGCCAGCAGCGCCAGGGTCACTGAAGCTTTCTTT
d_gene: .
v_gene: TRBV11-3
j_gene: TRBJ1-1

CDR3aa: CASSLSTGWGYGYTF
CDR3nt: TGTGCCAGCAGTTTATCGACAGGGTGGGGCTATGGCTACACCTTC
d_gene: TRBD1
v_gene: TRBV27
j_gene: TRBJ1-2

CDR3aa: CAWNRGAGITEAFF
CDR3nt: TGTGCCTGGAACCGGGGGGCTGGGATCACTGAAGCTTTCTTT
d_gene: .
v_gene: TRBV30
j_gene: TRBJ1-1

CDR3aa: CASSFRLAGGRDEQFF
CDR3nt: TGTGCCAGCAGCTTTCGACTAGCGGGGGGCCGGGATGAGCAGTTCTTC
d_gene: TRBD2
v_gene: TRBV5-6
j_gene: TRBJ2-1

CDR3aa: CASSNYPPTRNEQFF
CDR3nt: TGTGCCAGCAGTAACTATCCCCCCACCCGCAATGAGCAGTTCTTC
d_gene: .
v_gene: TRBV28
j_gene: TRBJ2-1

CDR3aa: CASRWGEGPSYTF
CDR3nt: TGTGCCAGTAGATGGGGGGAGGGTCCGAGCTACACCTTC
d_gene: .
v_gene: TRBV19
j_gene: TRBJ1-2

CDR3aa: CASSAPGQGTFRNTEAFF
CDR3nt: TGTGCCAGCAGCGCTCCGGGACAGGGGACTTTTAGGAACACTGAAGCTTTCTTT
d_gene: TRBD1
v_gene: TRBV28
j_gene: TRBJ1-1

CDR3aa: CAISDEFRGQETQYF
CDR3nt: TGTGCCATCAGTGACGAATTTAGGGGGCAAGAGACCCAGTACTTC
d_gene: .
v_gene: TRBV10-3
j_gene: TRBJ2-5

CDR3aa: CASSSQGAGNTIYF
CDR3nt: TGCGCCAGCAGCTCGCAGGGGGCTGGAAACACCATATATTTT
d_gene: TRBD1
v_gene: TRBV5-1
j_gene: TRBJ1-3

CDR3aa: CSVSTGTPANHYGYTF
CDR3nt: TGCAGCGTTTCAACCGGGACTCCTGCCAATCACTATGGCTACACCTTC
d_gene: .
v_gene: TRBV29-1
j_gene: TRBJ1-2

CDR3aa: CASSQVSGANVLTF
CDR3nt: TGTGCCAGCAGTCAGGTCTCTGGGGCCAACGTCCTGACTTTC
d_gene: .
v_gene: TRBV6-1
j_gene: TRBJ2-6

CDR3aa: CASSPDRLGEQYF
CDR3nt: TGTGCCAGCAGCCCCGACAGGCTCGGCGAGCAGTACTTC
d_gene: .
v_gene: TRBV11-2
j_gene: TRBJ2-7

CDR3aa: CASRDRNTEAFF
CDR3nt: TGTGCCAGCCGTGACAGGAACACTGAAGCTTTCTTT
d_gene: .
v_gene: TRBV25-1
j_gene: TRBJ1-1

CDR3aa: CATRTGGREPQHF
CDR3nt: TGTGCCACCCGGACAGGGGGACGGGAGCCCCAGCATTTT
d_gene: TRBD1
v_gene: TRBV19
j_gene: TRBJ1-5

CDR3aa: CASSIPGDGPYGYTF
CDR3nt: TGTGCCAGTAGTATTCCGGGGGACGGTCCCTATGGCTACACCTTC
d_gene: .
v_gene: TRBV19
j_gene: TRBJ1-2

CDR3aa: CSVGLAASTDTQYF
CDR3nt: TGCAGCGTCGGACTAGCCGCTAGCACAGATACGCAGTATTTT
d_gene: TRBD2
v_gene: TRBV29-1
j_gene: TRBJ2-3

CDR3aa: CASGLGRGLETQYF
CDR3nt: TGTGCTAGTGGTTTAGGCAGGGGGTTGGAGACCCAGTACTTC
d_gene: TRBD1
v_gene: TRBV12-5
j_gene: TRBJ2-5

CDR3aa: CASSPDRGTEAFF
CDR3nt: TGTGCCAGCAGCCCAGACAGGGGAACTGAAGCTTTCTTT
d_gene: TRBD1
v_gene: TRBV6-5
j_gene: TRBJ1-1

CDR3aa: CASSIETGETEAFF
CDR3nt: TGTGCCAGTAGTATAGAGACAGGGGAAACTGAAGCTTTCTTT
d_gene: TRBD1
v_gene: TRBV19
j_gene: TRBJ1-1

CDR3aa: CASSPDFTYEQYF
CDR3nt: TGTGCCAGCAGTCCGGACTTTACCTACGAGCAGTACTTC
d_gene: .
v_gene: TRBV28
j_gene: TRBJ2-7

CDR3aa: CASSLVARAGELFF
CDR3nt: TGTGCCAGCAGCTTAGTAGCGCGGGCCGGGGAGCTGTTTTTT
d_gene: .
v_gene: TRBV7-7
j_gene: TRBJ2-2

CDR3aa: CASSSLSGQTYEQYF
CDR3nt: TGTGCCAGCTCATCTCTTTCGGGACAGACCTACGAGCAGTACTTC
d_gene: TRBD1
v_gene: TRBV18
j_gene: TRBJ2-7

CDR3aa: CASRQGVGAGELFF
CDR3nt: TGTGCCAGCAGACAGGGGGTAGGAGCCGGGGAGCTGTTTTTT
d_gene: TRBD1
v_gene: TRBV19
j_gene: TRBJ2-2

CDR3aa: CASSPSQGSYEQYF
CDR3nt: TGTGCCAGCAGCCCCTCACAGGGGTCCTACGAGCAGTACTTC
d_gene: TRBD1
v_gene: TRBV7-7
j_gene: TRBJ2-7

CDR3aa: CASSMNLKEKLFF
CDR3nt: TGTGCCAGTAGTATGAATCTAAAGGAAAAACTGTTTTTT
d_gene: .
v_gene: TRBV19
j_gene: TRBJ1-4

CDR3aa: CAWSGGSRETQYF
CDR3nt: TGTGCCTGGAGCGGCGGAAGCAGAGAGACCCAGTACTTC
d_gene: .
v_gene: TRBV30
j_gene: TRBJ2-5

CDR3aa: CASKRDRGVNYGYTF
CDR3nt: TGTGCCAGCAAGCGGGACAGGGGGGTTAACTATGGCTACACCTTC
d_gene: TRBD1
v_gene: TRBV6-1
j_gene: TRBJ1-2

CDR3aa: CASSFGLAAQETQYF
CDR3nt: TGTGCCAGCAGCTTCGGGCTAGCGGCCCAAGAGACCCAGTACTTC
d_gene: TRBD2
v_gene: TRBV5-8
j_gene: TRBJ2-5

CDR3aa: CASSLGLEDQPQHF
CDR3nt: TGTGCCAGCAGCTTAGGTTTAGAGGATCAGCCCCAGCATTTT
d_gene: .
v_gene: TRBV7-9
j_gene: TRBJ1-5

CDR3aa: CSASRGNEQFF
CDR3nt: TGCAGTGCTTCGCGAGGCAATGAGCAGTTCTTC
d_gene: .
v_gene: TRBV20-1
j_gene: TRBJ2-1

CDR3aa: CSARPENIQYF
CDR3nt: TGCAGTGCTAGACCCGAAAACATTCAGTACTTC
d_gene: .
v_gene: TRBV20-1
j_gene: TRBJ2-4

CDR3aa: CASSLDLGGYGYTF
CDR3nt: TGTGCCAGCAGCTTAGATCTGGGAGGTTATGGCTACACCTTC
d_gene: .
v_gene: TRBV7-9
j_gene: TRBJ1-2

CDR3aa: CASSSRTANYGYTF
CDR3nt: TGTGCCAGCAGCTCGAGGACAGCTAACTATGGCTACACCTTC
d_gene: .
v_gene: TRBV5-4
j_gene: TRBJ1-2

CDR3aa: CASRVGTGAGELFF
CDR3nt: TGTGCCAGCAGAGTAGGAACAGGGGCCGGGGAGCTGTTTTTT
d_gene: TRBD1
v_gene: TRBV6-5
j_gene: TRBJ2-2